These 19 T cell receptor beta chains were sequenced from one sample in a study of shared clonotypes between healthy human individuals. The naive CD8 subset, CD45RO-negative cells positively selected for CCR7, excluded terminally differentiated effector memory CD45RA+ cells. TCRdb keeps only in-frame clones here, not all; method: immunoSEQ multiplex PCR. The sample includes around 2,000,000 clones, less than 95% of them seen just once. Sequenced: naive CD8+ T cells sorted from blood. The source is a man younger than 35 in good health.

The chain recombines TRBV4-1 with TRBJ1-2; possibly TRBD1 for D (6 bases). Germline V CDR1 and CDR2: MGHRA, YSYEKL. The V and J ends lost 2 bases and 8 bases respectively, with 21 bases between them. The CDR3 loop spans 16 amino acids. The CDR3 region has the DNA TGCGCCAGCAGCCAATCCACCGGGGGCCTAGGAATCGGCTACACCTTC. This sequence encodes CASSQSTGGLGIGYTF.

The CDR3 nucleotides read TGTGCCACCAAGACAGGGAGACTTTATGGCTACACCTTC. This sequence encodes CATKTGRLYGYTF. The V and J genes are TRBV28 and TRBJ1-2, with 7 bases that match TRBD1. Per germline, CDR1 MDHEN and CDR2 SYDVKM. This CDR3 contains 13 residues. V lost 10 bases, J lost 5 bases, and 10 bases stayed unmatched.

To note about this clone: A junction boundary mismatches the germline segment, possibly from a read error. The chain has TRBV13 and TRBJ2-7; D possibly corresponds to TRBD2 (5 bases). Germline CDR1 is PRHDT and CDR2 is FYEKMQ (reference sequence). This CDR3 comprises 14 residues. CDR3 bases: TGTGCCAGCAGCCTAGGAGCGGACCCATTCGAGCAGTACTTC. Encoded protein: CASSLGADPFEQYF.

The chain carries TRBV7-8 and TRBJ1-1; TRBD1 agrees at 7 bases. Germline V gives CDR1 SGHVS, CDR2 FQNEAQ. The CDR3 is made up of 16 amino acids. V lost 4 bases to trimming and J lost 3 bases; unmatched junction nucleotides: 11. The CDR3 DNA is TGTGCCAGCAGCTACGGACAGGTTAGGGTTTACACTGAAGCTTTCTTT. Its translation: CASSYGQVRVYTEAFF. The whole variable domain, remainder taken from reference TRBV7-8 and TRBJ1-1, is GAGVSQSPRYKVAKRGQDVALRCDPISGHVSLFWYQQALGQGPEFLTYFQNEAQLDKSGLPSDRFFAERPEGSVSTLKIQRTQQEDSAVYLCASSYGQVRVYTEAFFGQGTRLTVV.

The gene calls are TRBV19 and TRBJ1-1; possible D gene TRBD1, 6 bases. Per the germline V gene, CDR1 is LNHDA and CDR2 is SQIVND (reference sequence). The CDR3 length is 15 residues. Deletions cut 6 bases from V and 4 bases from J, with 18 bases between. In DNA form, the CDR3 reads TGTGCCAGTAGCCCTGTACAGGGAGGCTTCACTGAAGCTTTCTTT. Its translation: CASSPVQGGFTEAFF.

The chain carries TRBV11-2 and TRBJ1-2; a possible D gene is TRBD1 (5 bases). From germline, CDR1 is SGHAT and CDR2 FQNNGV. The ends were cut back, 6 bases at V and 5 bases at J, with 16 bases in the middle. The CDR3 covers 14 residues. In DNA form, the CDR3 reads TGTGCCAGCAGGAGTGACAGAGCCGCTTATGGCTACACCTTC. Protein sequence: CASRSDRAAYGYTF.

The genes are TRBV19 and TRBJ2-3, with TRBD2 as a possible D gene (6 bases). CDR3 length: 15 residues. CDR1 and CDR2 (germline): LNHDA, SQIVND (reference sequence). The V end was cut by 7 bases, the J end by 0 bases, with 14 bases between. CDR3 DNA sequence: TGTGCCAGTATAGACCCACGGGAGAGCACAGATACGCAGTATTTT. Translating gives CASIDPRESTDTQYF.

V and J are TRBV11-2 and TRBJ2-3, with D perhaps assigned TRBD1 or TRBD2 (5 bases each). CDR1 is SGHAT, CDR2 FQNNGV, per germline. The V end was cut by 1 base, the J end by 5 bases, with 22 bases between. This CDR3 has 18 amino acids. The CDR3 bases are TGTGCCAGCAGCTTAGGAATGATCGGGGCGTCCAGTGTAGATACGCAGTATTTT. It specifies CASSLGMIGASSVDTQYF.

DNA for the CDR3: TGTGCCAGTAGGGGACTAGCGGGAGTGTTAGATACGCAGTATTTT. Translation gives CASRGLAGVLDTQYF. The gene calls are TRBV19 and TRBJ2-3; 14 nucleotides line up with TRBD2. Germline V gene data show CDR1 as LNHDA and CDR2 as SQIVND (reference sequence). The CDR3 sequence is 15 residues long. J lost 5 bases, V lost 6 bases, and 4 bases had no gene match.

The rearrangement uses TRBV11-2 and TRBJ2-7, with TRBD2 matching 10 bases. Germline V CDR1 and CDR2: SGHAT, FQNNGV. V shed 6 bases and J 3 bases; nucleotides not matched to a gene: 17. The CDR3 has 18 residues. The CDR3 sequence: CASSPPFPGLAEDYEQYF. The CDR3 DNA follows: TGTGCCAGCAGTCCACCCTTCCCCGGACTAGCGGAAGACTACGAGCAGTACTTC.

This CDR3 is CASSPETSFGYNEQFF. The CDR3 nucleotides are TGTGCCAGCAGCCCCGAGACTAGCTTTGGGTACAATGAGCAGTTCTTC. The chain couples TRBV9 to TRBJ2-1, with TRBD2 identical over 7 bases. V dropped 4 bases and J dropped 4; count of bases not matched to a gene: 11. The CDR3 is made up of 16 amino acids. Germline-derived CDR1 and CDR2 are SGDLS and YYNGEE.

The chain employs TRBV2 and TRBJ1-1; D may be TRBD1 (5 bases). Germline V gene lookup returns CDR1 SNHLY and CDR2 FYNNEI. The CDR3 consists of 15 residues. V lost 9 bases and J lost 1, with 18 bases in between. Here the CDR3 reads CASERGSEGNTEAFF. The CDR3 region has the DNA TGTGCCAGTGAAAGGGGCTCTGAGGGGAACACTGAAGCTTTCTTT.

This chain connects TRBV4-1 to TRBJ2-7, with D tentatively TRBD2 (6 bases). From germline, CDR1 is MGHRA and CDR2 YSYEKL. The CDR3 loop spans 15 amino acids. V was trimmed by 4 bases and J by 2 bases, leaving 15 bases between them. The CDR3 spells CASSPGVNLAYEQYF. The CDR3 nucleotides are TGCGCCAGCAGCCCGGGGGTGAATTTGGCCTACGAGCAGTACTTC.

This clone was observed a handful of times. The sample has other DNA sequences that encode this CDR3 too. The V call is TRBV9, the J call TRBJ2-7, with D maybe TRBD2 (6 bases). Trimming stripped 0 bases from V and 2 bases from J, with 9 bases between. CDR1 is SGDLS and CDR2 is YYNGEE in the germline V gene. CDR3 length: 14 amino acids. The CDR3 is CASSVAGETYEQYF. CDR3 nucleotides: TGTGCCAGCAGCGTAGCGGGGGAAACCTACGAGCAGTACTTC. Based on the CDR3 plus reference TRBV9 and TRBJ2-7, the full variable domain is DSGVTQTPKHLITATGQRVTLRCSPRSGDLSVYWYQQSLDQGLQFLIQYYNGEERAKGNILERFSAQQFPDLHSELNLSSLELGDSALYFCASSVAGETYEQYFGPGTRLTVT.

For the CDR3, the DNA is TGTGCCAGCAGTGAATCTGCGGGGGGGGGAGAGACCCAGTACTTC. It codes for CASSESAGGGETQYF. The V and J genes are TRBV2 and TRBJ2-5, with 9 bases aligning to TRBD2. The CDR3 spans 15 residues. V shed 2 bases and J 4 bases; nucleotides not matched to a gene: 5. Germline V gene lookup returns CDR1 SNHLY and CDR2 FYNNEI.

The chain is built from TRBV5-6 and TRBJ2-2; D is ambiguous. CDR3 length: 12 amino acids. Trimming removed 2 bases from V and 6 bases from J, with 5 bases in between. CDR1 and CDR2 from the germline V gene are SGHDT and YYEEEE. CDR3 residues: CASSFVAGELFF. CDR3 bases: TGTGCCAGCAGCTTTGTAGCCGGGGAGCTGTTTTTT.

This clone was seen only once. The V and J genes are TRBV4-1 and TRBJ1-2; 12 nucleotides line up with TRBD1. From germline, CDR1 is MGHRA and CDR2 YSYEKL. Unmatched junction bases numbered 7, after V lost 6 bases and J lost 5 bases. CDR3 size: 15 residues. CDR3 in amino acids: CASSYRDRGQYGYTF. The CDR3 DNA sequence: TGCGCCAGCAGTTACCGGGACAGGGGGCAATATGGCTACACCTTC.

This chain joins TRBV19 and TRBJ1-1; D unresolved. V was clipped by 1 base and J by 5 bases, with 5 bases between them. The CDR3 contains 12 residues. CDR1 LNHDA and CDR2 SQIVND come from the germline V gene (reference sequence). CDR3 in amino acids: CASSIGTTEAFF. In DNA, the CDR3 is TGTGCCAGTAGTATAGGAACAACTGAAGCTTTCTTT.

This CDR3 is CASSLESGDGYTF. The DNA for the CDR3 is TGTGCCAGCAGCTTAGAGTCCGGGGATGGCTACACCTTC. The rearrangement uses TRBV11-2 and TRBJ1-2; D unresolved. CDR1 is SGHAT and CDR2 is FQNNGV in the germline V gene. The V end was cut by 0 bases, the J end by 6 bases, with 8 bases between. This CDR3 spans 13 amino acids.